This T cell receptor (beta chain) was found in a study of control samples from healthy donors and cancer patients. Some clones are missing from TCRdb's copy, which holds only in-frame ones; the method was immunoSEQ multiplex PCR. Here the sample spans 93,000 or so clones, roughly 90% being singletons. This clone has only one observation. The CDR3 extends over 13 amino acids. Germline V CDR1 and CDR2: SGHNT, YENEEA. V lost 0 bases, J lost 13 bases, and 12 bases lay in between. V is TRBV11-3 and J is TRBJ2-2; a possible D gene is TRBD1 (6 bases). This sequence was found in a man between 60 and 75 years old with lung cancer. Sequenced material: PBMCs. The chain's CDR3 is CASSLDGTIGLFF. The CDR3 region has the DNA TGTGCCAGCAGCTTAGATGGGACAATTGGGCTGTTTTTT. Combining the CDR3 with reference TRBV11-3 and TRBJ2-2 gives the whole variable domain EAGVVQSPRYKIIEKKQPVAFWCNPISGHNTLYWYLQNLGQGPELLIRYENEEAVDDSQLPKDRFSAERLKGVDSTLKIQPAELGDSAVYLCASSLDGTIGLFFGEGSRLTVL.